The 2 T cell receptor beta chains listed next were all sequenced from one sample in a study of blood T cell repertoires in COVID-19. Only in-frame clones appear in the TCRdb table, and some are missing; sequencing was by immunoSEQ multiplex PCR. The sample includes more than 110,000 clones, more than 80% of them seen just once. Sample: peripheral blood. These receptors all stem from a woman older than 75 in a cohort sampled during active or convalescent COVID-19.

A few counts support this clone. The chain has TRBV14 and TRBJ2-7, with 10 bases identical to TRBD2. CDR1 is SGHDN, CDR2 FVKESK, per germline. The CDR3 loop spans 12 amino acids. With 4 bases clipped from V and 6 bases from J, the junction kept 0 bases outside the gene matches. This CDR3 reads CASSPSGGEQYV. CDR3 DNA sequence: TGTGCCAGCAGCCCTAGCGGGGGCGAGCAGTACGTC.

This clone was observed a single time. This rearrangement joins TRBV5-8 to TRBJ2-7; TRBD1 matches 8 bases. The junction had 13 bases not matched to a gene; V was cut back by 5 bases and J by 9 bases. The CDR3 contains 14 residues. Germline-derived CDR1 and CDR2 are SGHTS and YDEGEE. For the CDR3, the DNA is TGTGCCAGCAGTAATTGGCAGGGGGCTAATGTGCAGTACGTC. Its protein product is CASSNWQGANVQYV.